Shown below are 13 T cell receptor beta chains from a single sample sequenced in a study of cytomegalovirus exposure and HLA in healthy donors. Vbeta (60) and Jbeta (13) primers were used in the PCR. Profiling relied on immunoSEQ multiplex PCR, and the TCRdb table lists in-frame clones only, not all of them. The sample lists tens of thousands of clones; roughly 90% were seen once. Sequenced material: PBMCs. The receptors derive from a man aged 30-40 years in good health and CMV-seropositive.

V gene TRBV28 combines with J gene TRBJ2-1; D not certain. This CDR3 is built from 15 residues. The ends were cut back, 6 bases at V and 5 bases at J, with 17 bases in the middle. Germline V lookup: CDR1 MDHEN, CDR2 SYDVKM. CDR3 protein: CASRAPIVPHNEQFF. Written as DNA, the CDR3 is TGTGCCAGCAGGGCTCCCATCGTGCCCCACAATGAGCAGTTCTTC.

The CDR3 is CASKGVEAFF. The CDR3 DNA is TGTGCCAGCAAAGGAGTTGAAGCTTTCTTT. The chain employs TRBV11-2 and TRBJ1-1, with D uncertain. Germline V gene lookup returns CDR1 SGHAT and CDR2 FQNNGV. V lost 7 bases and J lost 7, with 7 bases in between. This CDR3 is 10 amino acids long.

The rearrangement uses TRBV28 and TRBJ2-3, with TRBD2 matching 11 bases. From germline, CDR1 is MDHEN and CDR2 SYDVKM. The CDR3 totals 15 residues. V was clipped by 3 bases and J by 4 bases; unmatched bases: 3. CDR3 sequence: CASSLLAGGADTQYF. CDR3 coding DNA: TGTGCCAGCAGTTTGCTAGCGGGAGGCGCAGATACGCAGTATTTT.

The J gene is TRBJ2-2, the V gene TRBV7-3, with D unclear. Germline loops: CDR1 SGHTA, CDR2 FQGTGA. The CDR3 extends over 13 amino acids. V was shortened by 6 bases and J by 2 bases, with 7 bases between the two germline ends. The CDR3 sequence: CASSLLNTGELFF. The CDR3 nucleotides are TGTGCCAGCAGTCTTCTTAACACCGGGGAGCTGTTTTTT.

V and J are TRBV30 and TRBJ2-3; possible D gene TRBD2, 5 bases. This CDR3 is built from 13 residues. Germline V lookup: CDR1 GTSNPN, CDR2 SVGIG (reference sequence). With 4 bases removed from V and 2 bases from J, the gap between germline ends came to 10 bases. CDR3 in DNA: TGTGCCTGGAAGGTGGGAGACACAGATACGCAGTATTTT. This gives the protein CAWKVGDTDTQYF.

The rearrangement uses TRBV5-1 and TRBJ1-6; D not certain. The CDR3 loop spans 16 amino acids. Trimming shortened V by 1 base and J by 2 bases, and 10 bases separated the two germline ends. Germline loops: CDR1 SGHRS, CDR2 YFSETQ. CDR3 loop: CASSLYPGTYNSPLHF. CDR3 DNA sequence: TGCGCCAGCAGCTTGTATCCGGGTACCTATAATTCACCCCTCCACTTT.

This chain connects TRBV19 to TRBJ2-1; 7 nucleotides line up with TRBD1. After removal of 4 bases from V and 7 bases from J, the junction contained 7 bases not matched to a gene. From germline, CDR1 is LNHDA and CDR2 SQIVND (reference sequence). The CDR3 is made up of 14 amino acids. CDR3 nucleotide sequence: TGTGCCAGTAGTACCTGGGACAGTTCAAATGAGCAGTTCTTC. Encoded protein: CASSTWDSSNEQFF.

This chain uses TRBV7-2 with TRBJ2-5; a possible D gene is TRBD2 (6 bases). The length of the CDR3 is 16 residues. Per germline, CDR1 SGHTA and CDR2 FQGNSA. V was pared by 2 bases and J by 4 bases, with 17 bases between. The DNA for the CDR3 is TGTGCCAGCAGCTTAATGGGCGGGGTGCCTGGAGAGACCCAGTACTTC. The encoded protein is CASSLMGGVPGETQYF. Variable domain in full (rest from reference TRBV7-2 and TRBJ2-5): GAGVSQSPSNKVTEKGKDVELRCDPISGHTALYWYRQSLGQGLEFLIYFQGNSAPDKSGLPSDRFSAERTGGSVSTLTIQRTQQEDSAVYLCASSLMGGVPGETQYFGPGTRLLVL.

The rearrangement joins TRBV2 to TRBJ2-5, with 8 bases that match TRBD1. The CDR3 is made up of 12 amino acids. The V gene's germline CDR1 is SNHLY and CDR2 FYNNEI. In nucleotides, the CDR3 is TGTGCAAGTAGTAGACAGGGGGAGACCCAGTACTTC. Translation: CASSRQGETQYF.

This clone was seen a few times. The chain combines TRBV6-5 with TRBJ2-3; 8 positions match TRBD2. The CDR3 loop spans 15 amino acids. The germline gives CDR1 MNHEY, CDR2 SVGAGI. V lost 6 bases and J lost 3; bases outside the gene matches: 8. The CDR3 coding sequence is TGTGCCAGCAGCCCAAGCGGGAGAATGACAGATACGCAGTATTTT. Amino acids: CASSPSGRMTDTQYF.

The V and J genes are TRBV29-1 and TRBJ1-1, with a possible D match to TRBD1 (5 bases). Germline CDR1 reads SQVTM; CDR2 reads ANQGSEA. V shed 7 bases and J shed 4 bases, with 16 bases lying between them. This CDR3 has 13 amino acids. CDR3 residues: CSGWTFVGTEAFF. The CDR3 DNA is TGCAGCGGTTGGACATTCGTGGGCACTGAAGCTTTCTTT.

The chain combines TRBV19 with TRBJ2-2, with D tentatively TRBD1 (6 bases). Deletions cut 5 bases from V and 6 bases from J, with 10 bases between. CDR3 length: 13 residues. Per the germline V gene, CDR1 is LNHDA and CDR2 is SQIVND (reference sequence). CDR3 in amino acids: CASSLQGPGELFF. The CDR3 DNA is TGTGCCAGTAGTTTACAGGGACCCGGGGAGCTGTTTTTT.

The chain is built from TRBV6-1 and TRBJ2-7, with a tentative D call TRBD2 (6 bases). The CDR3 is made up of 14 amino acids. Trimming removed 5 bases at V and 1 base at J, with 12 bases between. Germline assignment: CDR1 MNHNS and CDR2 SASEGT. DNA for the CDR3: TGTGCCAGCAGTTTTGGGACTTTTTCCTACGAGCAGTACTTC. It is translated as CASSFGTFSYEQYF.